The 8 T cell receptor beta chains in this list originate from one sample, sequenced in a study of cytomegalovirus exposure and HLA in healthy donors. It was with 60 Vbeta and 13 Jbeta primers that the PCR ran. The method was immunoSEQ multiplex PCR; TCRdb's version includes in-frame clones alone and lacks a portion of them. The sample carries roughly 150,000 clones, 60% to 80% recorded once. Sequencing input: PBMCs. These receptors were taken from a male donor in good health and CMV-seronegative.

The V gene is TRBV7-2, the J gene TRBJ1-2; 9 bases fit TRBD1. Trimming removed 3 bases from V and 8 bases from J; junction bases left unmatched: 7. The CDR3 has 14 amino acids. Germline-derived CDR1 and CDR2 are SGHTA and FQGNSA. CDR3 nucleotide sequence: TGTGCCAGCAGCTTCGGGACAGGGTCATGGGGCTACACCTTC. Residues: CASSFGTGSWGYTF.

This clone was seen once. The chain carries TRBV27 and TRBJ2-1; D is perhaps TRBD1 (6 bases). Germline V gene data show CDR1 as MNHEY and CDR2 as SMNVEV (reference sequence). The CDR3 length is 15 residues. The V and J ends lost 0 bases and 8 bases respectively, with 14 bases between them. Here the CDR3 DNA reads TGTGCCAGCAGTTTATCAGCCTTCAGGGGCTATGAGCAGTTCTTC. Translated: CASSLSAFRGYEQFF.

This clone was picked up many times. The gene calls are TRBV5-1 and TRBJ1-1, with TRBD1 matching 11 bases. In germline, CDR1 is SGHRS, CDR2 YFSETQ. Trimming took 4 bases from V and 0 from J; bases not matched to a gene: 8. The CDR3 covers 17 residues. CDR3 nucleotide sequence: TGCGCCAGCAGCCCAGGACAGGGGGCCGCCCTGAACACTGAAGCTTTCTTT. This encodes CASSPGQGAALNTEAFF.

J is TRBJ2-7 and V is TRBV20-1; no firm D call. V lost 3 bases, J lost 7 bases, and 10 bases lay in between. The CDR3 sequence is 11 residues long. The germline V gene encodes CDR1 DFQATT and CDR2 SNEGSKA (reference sequence). In DNA, the CDR3 is TGCAGTGCTAGGGCTGGTTATGAGCAGTACTTC. Amino acids: CSARAGYEQYF.

The gene calls are TRBV30 and TRBJ2-2; weak D call: TRBD1 (6 bases). The CDR3 is 16 residues long. The V end was cut by 5 bases, the J end by 1 base, with 17 bases between. The germline V gene has CDR1 GTSNPN and CDR2 SVGIG (reference sequence). The CDR3 protein is CAWHGFGQRNTGELFF. The CDR3 bases are TGTGCCTGGCATGGCTTCGGACAGAGGAACACCGGGGAGCTGTTTTTT.

The chain carries TRBV4-2 and TRBJ1-6; D uncertain. This CDR3 comprises 15 residues. Germline-derived CDR1 and CDR2 are LGHNA and YNFKEQ. Deletions cut 0 bases from V and 10 bases from J, with 13 bases between. CDR3 DNA: TGTGCCAGCAGCCAAGAATCAGGAGCGGGATCACCCCTCCACTTT. Its protein product is CASSQESGAGSPLHF.

The rearrangement joins TRBV4-3 to TRBJ1-3, with D maybe TRBD1 (6 bases). Trimming left V 3 bases short and J 4 bases short, with 22 bases between. Germline CDR1 reads LGHNA; CDR2 reads YSLEER. The CDR3 covers 18 residues. Written as DNA, the CDR3 is TGCGCCAGCAGCCAGGAACTCCCGGGACCAGGGGCCGGAAACACCATATATTTT. This codes for CASSQELPGPGAGNTIYF.

Concerning this clone itself: The conserved phenylalanine or tryptophan normally closing the CDR3 is absent here, so this likely arose from a read error. The genes are TRBV11-2 and TRBJ2-7, with 7 bases fitting TRBD1. Germline V gene sequence: CDR1 SGHAT, CDR2 FQNNGV. The V and J ends lost 2 bases and 6 bases, in that order; junction bases with no gene match: 10. This CDR3 is 15 amino acids long. CDR3 DNA sequence: TGTGCCAGCAGCTTATTACGACAGGGCCGGGGCGAGCAGTACCTC. Its protein is CASSLLRQGRGEQYL.